The source of this TCR beta chain is a study of cytomegalovirus exposure and HLA in healthy donors listed by TCRdb under 2017. Turning to the overall study: According to an earlier analysis of a few hundred of the donors, some 180 million T cells yielded 100 million or so unique TCR beta sequences and around 300 Gb of sequence data. Rather than drawing on any new phenotypic data, the later analysis identified candidate immune exposures from TCR beta sequences and the way those sequences occurred across donors. The number of donors typed differed by locus, with 629-630 for A, B, C, DRB1 and DQB1, over 500 for DQA1, 606 for DPA1, and some 450 for DPB1. All discovery cohort repertoires had been generated on a single sequencing platform. Both class I and class II loci were covered by HLA typing, at four-digit resolution. In addition to the first cohort of 666 subjects, a separate validation cohort of under 150 different subjects was used. Donor age, sex, ethnicity and CMV serostatus were collected together with the repertoire data. An earlier analysis of approximately 640 of the donors applied high-throughput TCR beta sequencing to assess whether each TCR beta V gene segment acted as functional or pseudogenic. Of the 350 to 450 genotyped donors, approximately 80% were placed in the genetic ancestry cluster associated with self-reported Caucasian donors. The study aimed to test whether cataloging public T cell receptors could reveal signatures of past pathogen exposure. To study patterns of TCR occurrence, a later analysis re-analyzed previously published TCR beta repertoires from 600 to 750 donors and added high-resolution HLA genotyping. To predict cytomegalovirus infection status, the study brought together high-throughput TCR immunosequencing, statistical association of individual TCRs with disease status, and machine learning. An early release covering roughly 600 HLA-typed donors comprised about 300 gigabases of sequencing data and roughly 85 million unique TCR sequences. The T cell repertoires of around 730 subjects were profiled by immunosequencing and related to cytomegalovirus serostatus. Five DR-DQ haplotypes were handled as single units for association and clustering, since linkage in the cohort was strong. Among around 400 genotyped donors of the cohort, an average of around 240,000 unique TCR beta nucleotide sequences was sequenced per donor, of which about 19% were non-productive. A later genetic analysis used genome-wide SNP genotypes for about 65% of the 666 donors, treating that subset as a discovery cohort. The research as a whole found: HLA typing was unavailable for some donors at each locus, so association tests used only the typed subset. Specific HLA alleles were associated with 15,000 to 20,000 TCR beta sequences at a false discovery rate of 0.05 in a later analysis. CMV serostatus was the only immune exposure information available for the cohort. A later analysis found that HLA-associated TCR beta chains were more clonally expanded and had lower generation probabilities than equally common non-associated chains. In an earlier analysis of more than 450 of the donors, most TCR beta V segments were observed in productive rearrangements about 90% or about 30% of the time, broadly matching IMGT annotations. A group of highly shared sequence variants was considered likely to be a technical artifact of the sequencing pipeline. Presence/absence analyses assumed roughly uniform sequencing depth across donors, an assumption that may not hold. Linkage disequilibrium might explain the correlated functional status among segregating V segments, but an unknown experimental factor could not be ruled out. Because the 87-base-pair reads could not distinguish some IMGT-functional V segments, including TRBV6-2 and TRBV6-3, those segments were excluded. In both the original and validation cohorts, the classifier was reported to diagnose cytomegalovirus status with high specificity and sensitivity. Across donors, most TCR sequences were observed very rarely, whereas some public TCRs were present in many individuals. The study gave a list of under 200 TCR beta chains associated with cytomegalovirus. A few of the identified cytomegalovirus-associated TCR beta chains were confirmed in vitro to be specific for cytomegalovirus antigens. About 17 rarely observed V segments, including chromosome 9 orphons, were excluded from the earlier analysis of some 590 of the donors because counts were too low. According to a later analysis, most CMV-associated TCR beta chains appeared to be HLA-restricted, and the HLA associations seemed to be driven largely by CMV exposure. According to the authors, the approach could potentially be generalized to other disease states and immunological phenotypes. In a later analysis, several top co-occurrence clusters were reported to appear linked to parvovirus B19, influenza, CMV and Epstein-Barr virus. Only TCR beta chains were sequenced in this cohort, and the absence of alpha or paired-chain data limited detectable features. Assigning TCR associations to individual alleles was difficult when HLA alleles, especially DR and DQ, strongly co-occurred. A further reported finding was that TCR beta sequences accurately predicted the HLA-A and HLA-B alleles for most subjects in the first cohort. According to a later analysis, TCR association rates differed among HLA loci, with DRB1 alleles showing the most associated TCRs and HLA-C alleles showing the fewest. V-gene and J-gene trimming of TCR beta chains was associated with a missense DCLRE1C variant in a later genetic analysis, and the association was replicated in an independent cohort. A later genetic analysis reported fewer N-insertions in productive TCRs among donors in an Asian-associated ancestry cluster than the roughly 640-donor mean.

A distance of 14 bases separates the germline ends of V and J, which lose 2 bases and 0 bases respectively. CDR1 and CDR2 (MDHEN, SYDVKM) derive from the germline V gene. From the cysteine through the phenylalanine, the CDR3 covers 16 amino acids. The DNA shown is the 48-base CDR3, in frame from base 1. The library came from the immunoSEQ multiplex PCR assay. The multiplex PCR relied on a mix of 60 forward primers for TCR Vbeta segments and 13 reverse primers for TCR Jbeta segments. The CDR3 region of rearranged TCR beta genes was amplified from genomic DNA with a multiplex PCR assay. Amplified TCR beta libraries were sequenced as 87-base-pair reads on the Illumina HiSeq System. For the original study's pipeline: A later analysis counted about 80 million unique TCR beta chains across the 666 repertoires, and approximately 11 million of these chains were shared by at least two donors. Raw reads were error-corrected and collapsed into unique sequences by a nearest-neighbor algorithm in which closely related sequences were merged to remove PCR and sequencing errors. CDR3 sequences were aligned to IMGT reference sequences to assign V, D and J gene segments. For a sequence to be retained, at least a six-nucleotide match to both a V gene segment and a J gene segment was required. A rearrangement was called productive if the CDR3 had no stop codons and remained in frame with V and J, and every other rearrangement was called non-productive. Following IMGT convention, CDR3 was defined as the stretch from the second conserved V-encoded cysteine up to the conserved J-encoded phenylalanine. In an earlier analysis of 500 to 650 of the donors, sequences lacking an unambiguous match to a single V gene segment were excluded. In an earlier analysis of around 590 of the donors, a V segment was called functional when productive rearrangements were above 56.7%, and segregating when the standard deviation between donors exceeded 5%. To diagnose cytomegalovirus status from the catalog of TCR beta chain sequences, a statistical classification framework was built. V and J gene assignment, in a later analysis, came from comparing TCR nucleotide sequences with IMGT/GENE-DB human TR gene sequences. Using the TCRdist pipeline, a later analysis assigned CDR3 sequences along with most-parsimonious VDJ recombination scenarios. A later analysis defined each TCR beta chain by its CDR3 amino acid sequence plus V-gene family, and excluded reads lacking a unique V-gene family. In a later analysis, around 650 highly shared, low-generation-probability nucleotide sequences were removed to address suspected cross-contamination and a sequencing artifact. In a later analysis, a clonal expansion index was calculated for each public chain from normalized within-repertoire ranks of inferred template counts. In a later analysis, generation probabilities were computed with a VDJ recombination model fitted to out-of-frame rearrangements, and the resulting probabilities were checked against IGoR. In a later analysis, TCR-TCR, TCR-HLA and TCR-CMV co-occurrence was scored with hypergeometric tests, and a repertoire-size bias correction was applied to TCR pairs. A later analysis estimated false discovery rates by permuting HLA or CMV assignments 20 times. In a later analysis, co-occurring TCRs were grouped with DBSCAN, and TCRdist sequence similarity was added when clustering was performed within HLA-allele-positive subsets. Repertoires with fewer than 30,000 or more than 120,000 public chains, plus five repertoires with anomalous nucleotide sharing, were excluded from co-occurrence clustering. TCRdb limited this immuneACCESS table to in-frame rearrangements with V and J called. A share of clones is missing; checked studies link under half to unresolved V genes, and the rest is unexplained. V, J and clone size are those of that table, while D and trimming were read from the DNA. The sample table gives approximately 110,000 clones. The top ten clones comprise around 3.6% of the sample.

In total, about 650 healthy bone marrow donors made up the cohort. At the time of sampling, all cohort members were nominally healthy, though unrecorded immune exposures were likely present. The donor tested CMV seronegative and was one of the 352 seronegative cohort members. Each donor provided a peripheral blood sample, and peripheral blood mononuclear cells were used for TCR beta sequencing. The Qiagen DNeasy Blood Extraction Kit was used to extract genomic DNA from the blood cell samples. On this clone: This receptor's antigen is unknown.

In this chain, TRBV28 is recombined with TRBJ2-7; too little of a D gene remains to name it. The clonotype comes from a man aged 18-30 years in good health and CMV-seronegative. Source material: PBMCs. At the DNA level, the sequence is TGTGCCAGCAGTTTAGAGGCTCCCGGAGCCTCCTACGAGCAGTACTTC. This translates into CASSLEAPGASYEQYF.